Sequencing of this T cell receptor beta chain was carried out in a study of cytomegalovirus exposure and HLA in healthy donors. As for the study in general: Falling in the Caucasian-associated ancestry cluster were approximately 86% of approximately 410 genotyped donors.

In germline, CDR1 is SGHVS, CDR2 FQNEAQ. CDR3 length equals 17 residues. V was cut by 6 bases and J by 8 bases, with 23 bases left in between. General study points: Both high specificity and high sensitivity reportedly marked the classifier's diagnosis of cytomegalovirus status.

Turning to this clone: Its antigen is undetermined.

Donors showed nominal health when sampled, although they likely had unrecorded immune exposures. The study ran its PCR with 60 Vbeta and 13 Jbeta primers. Some clones are missing from TCRdb's copy, which holds only in-frame ones; the method was immunoSEQ multiplex PCR. The sample includes 75,000 to 100,000 clones, roughly 74% of them seen just once. This chain connects TRBV7-8 to TRBJ1-6; D remains unclear. The sequencing sample was made of PBMCs. The sequence was obtained from a female donor in good health and CMV-seropositive. The CDR3 DNA is TGTGCCAGCAGTTCTGCTGGCGGATTAGTTACTTATTCACCCCTCCACTTT. Its translation: CASSSAGGLVTYSPLHF.